These 14 T cell receptor beta chains were sequenced from one sample in a study of molecular identifiers for immune sequencing clone quantification. TCRdb processed the PCR reads anew with MiXCR; each CDR3 protein has one entry. Among about 510,000 distinct CDR3 sequences listed, 20% to 25% were seen once. The sample comprised naive CD8+ T cells from blood, with Jurkat cell RNA spiked in. Subset in this sample: FACS-sorted CD8+CD4-CCR7+CD45RA+ naive T cells. The origin of the receptors is a human donor in good health. Some libraries in this study had Jurkat cell RNA spiked in.

This clonotype was counted many times. V is TRBV15 and J is TRBJ2-1, with D possibly being TRBD2 (6 bases). CDR1 and CDR2 from the germline V gene are LNHNV and YYDKDF (reference sequence). CDR3 length: 14 amino acids. Trimming stripped 8 bases from V and 1 base from J, with 12 bases between. CDR3: CATLAAPSYNEQFF. In nucleotides, the CDR3 is TGTGCCACCTTAGCGGCACCATCCTACAATGAGCAGTTCTTC.

This clonotype was counted ten times or more. The genes are TRBV28 and TRBJ1-5; D gene unclear. The CDR3 covers 15 residues. Germline loops: CDR1 MDHEN, CDR2 SYDVKM. Trimming stripped 2 bases from V and 0 bases from J, with 8 bases between. The DNA for the CDR3 is TGTGCCAGCAGTTTAATCAGTTTTAGCAATCAGCCCCAGCATTTT. As protein: CASSLISFSNQPQHF.

In its sample, this clonotype was seen many times. The V gene is TRBV12-3 or TRBV12-4, the J gene TRBJ2-3; D is uncertain. The length of the CDR3 is 15 residues. Trimming shortened V by 5 bases and J by 1 base, and 13 bases separated the two germline ends. In nucleotides, the CDR3 is TGTGCCAGCAGTCAGGTTCTTCTAGGCACAGATACGCAGTATTTT. Translation: CASSQVLLGTDTQYF.

This clonotype was found many times. The V gene is TRBV6-2 or TRBV6-3, the J gene TRBJ1-6; unclear D gene. Germline V gene lookup returns CDR1 MNHEY and CDR2 SVGEGT. Trimming cost V 2 bases and J 0 bases, with 5 bases left between them. This CDR3 comprises 15 residues. CDR3 coding DNA: TGTGCCAGCAGTTACGAAGACTCCTATAATTCACCCCTCCACTTT. Translating gives CASSYEDSYNSPLHF.

This clonotype was observed a few times. The V and J genes are TRBV19 and TRBJ2-1, with 7 positions matching TRBD1. V shed 2 bases and J 0 bases; nucleotides not matched to a gene: 7. Germline V gene lookup returns CDR1 LNHDA and CDR2 SQIVND (reference sequence). This CDR3 has 17 residues. CDR3 protein: CASSISGQSSSYNEQFF. The CDR3 region has the DNA TGTGCCAGTAGTATATCGGGACAGTCAAGCTCCTACAATGAGCAGTTCTTC.

This clonotype has a count of ten or more. The gene calls are TRBV5-4 and TRBJ2-7; tentative D call: TRBD1 (7 bases). Trimming cost V 3 bases and J 7 bases, with 17 bases left between them. Germline V gene data show CDR1 as SGHNT and CDR2 as YYREEE (reference sequence). This CDR3 region has 14 residues. The CDR3 nucleotides are TGTGCCAGCAGCTGGAAGGACCCAGGGGGGGAGCAGTACTTC. Amino acids: CASSWKDPGGEQYF.

The rearrangement uses TRBV9 and TRBJ2-1, with TRBD2 as a possible D gene (7 bases). Germline loops: CDR1 SGDLS, CDR2 YYNGEE. The CDR3 totals 16 residues. Trimming left V 0 bases short and J 8 bases short, with 18 bases between. CDR3 nucleotide sequence: TGTGCCAGCAGCGTAGAGGGGGGGGGCTGGGACGATGAGCAGTTCTTC. It specifies CASSVEGGGWDDEQFF.

The sample holds many counts of this clonotype. The rearrangement joins TRBV7-2 to TRBJ1-3; TRBD1 matches 10 bases. Germline CDR1 and CDR2: SGHTA and FQGNSA. The J segment lost 4 bases and the V segment lost 4 bases, leaving 7 bases of the junction unmatched. This CDR3 is built from 16 residues. CDR3 in amino acids: CASSSPGQGYGNTIYF. In DNA form, the CDR3 reads TGTGCCAGCAGCTCCCCGGGACAGGGGTACGGAAACACCATATATTTT.

V is TRBV20-1 and J is TRBJ1-4; possible D gene TRBD1, 6 bases. This CDR3 has 14 amino acids. The ends were cut back, 6 bases at V and 0 bases at J, with 11 bases in the middle. CDR1 and CDR2 from the germline V gene are DFQATT and SNEGSKA (reference sequence). The CDR3 sequence: CSATPGATNEKLFF. The CDR3 bases are TGCAGTGCCACACCAGGGGCAACTAATGAAAAACTGTTTTTT.

This clonotype has a count of ten or more. This chain connects TRBV29-1 to TRBJ2-3; TRBD2 might be the D (6 bases). The V gene lost 7 bases and the J gene lost 0 bases, with 11 bases spanning the gap. The CDR3 is made up of 13 amino acids. CDR1 is SQVTM and CDR2 is ANQGSEA in the germline V gene. The CDR3 sequence: CSGRDFSTDTQYF. CDR3 coding DNA: TGCAGCGGTCGGGACTTTAGCACAGATACGCAGTATTTT.

This clonotype has at least ten counts. V gene TRBV11-2 combines with J gene TRBJ1-5; D is unclear. This CDR3 spans 13 amino acids. The V gene lost 5 bases and the J gene lost 4 bases, with 9 bases spanning the gap. Germline V lookup: CDR1 SGHAT, CDR2 FQNNGV. The CDR3 DNA reads TGTGCCAGCAGCCATGGACCAAATCAGCCCCAGCATTTT. Protein sequence: CASSHGPNQPQHF. The whole variable domain, filled in from reference TRBV11-2 and TRBJ1-5, reads EAGVAQSPRYKIIEKRQSVAFWCNPISGHATLYWYQQILGQGPKLLIQFQNNGVVDDSQLPKDRFSAERLKGVDSTLKIQPAKLEDSAVYLCASSHGPNQPQHFGDGTRLSIL.

The rearrangement uses TRBV23-1 and TRBJ1-6; the D gene is possibly TRBD1 (6 bases). TRBV23-1 is placed among ORFs of uncertain function. With 8 bases removed from V and 4 bases from J, the gap between germline ends came to 21 bases. This CDR3 contains 17 residues. CDR3 in amino acids: CASLLTGDTIYNSPLHF. In nucleotides, the CDR3 is TGCGCCAGCCTCTTGACAGGCGATACTATATATAATTCACCCCTCCACTTT.

This clonotype was counted many times. The chain links TRBV3-1 to TRBJ2-7; D gene ambiguous. Germline-derived CDR1 and CDR2 are LGHDT and YNNKEL (reference sequence). The CDR3 consists of 14 residues. V lost 0 bases and J lost 1, with 7 bases in between. CDR3 nucleotides: TGTGCCAGCAGCCAAGATACCGCTTCCTACGAGCAGTACTTC. Translated: CASSQDTASYEQYF.

This clonotype was counted at least ten times. The chain is built from TRBV4-1 and TRBJ1-1, with D maybe TRBD1 (5 bases). The length of the CDR3 is 16 residues. Deletions cut 5 bases from V and 3 bases from J, with 19 bases between. Germline CDR1 reads MGHRA; CDR2 reads YSYEKL. The DNA of the CDR3 is TGCGCCAGCAGCACCCCGCGGGGCCGGGGGGACACTGAAGCTTTCTTT. Protein sequence: CASSTPRGRGDTEAFF.